These 24 T cell receptor beta chains were all obtained from the same sample, sequenced in a study of cytomegalovirus exposure and HLA in healthy donors. PCR amplification relied on 60 Vbeta primers (plus 13 Jbeta primers). Libraries were prepared by immunoSEQ multiplex PCR; TCRdb keeps only in-frame clonotypes and omits some of them. The sample lists 85,000 to 95,000 clones; 74% were seen once. Sequenced input: PBMCs. Receptors originate from a man aged 25-40 years in good health and CMV-seropositive.

This chain links TRBV30 with TRBJ1-4; no clear D. CDR1 is GTSNPN, CDR2 SVGIG, per germline (reference sequence). This CDR3 has 13 amino acids. Between the trimmed V and J ends, which lost 0 bases and 4 bases, there was a span of 6 bases. In DNA form, the CDR3 reads TGTGCCTGGAGTGTAAAACTTAATGAAAAACTGTTTTTT. Protein: CAWSVKLNEKLFF.

The chain combines TRBV7-6 with TRBJ1-2; 9 bases align to TRBD1. This CDR3 is 14 amino acids long. V shed 2 bases and J 8 bases; nucleotides not matched to a gene: 6. The germline gives CDR1 SGHVS, CDR2 FNYEAQ. The CDR3 here is CASSLTTGGEGYTF. The CDR3 DNA reads TGTGCCAGCAGCTTAACTACAGGGGGCGAAGGCTACACCTTC. Full variable domain (missing parts from reference TRBV7-6 and TRBJ1-2): GAGVSQSPRYKVTKRGQDVALRCDPISGHVSLYWYRQALGQGPEFLTYFNYEAQQDKSGLPNDRFSAERPEGSISTLTIQRTEQRDSAMYRCASSLTTGGEGYTFGSGTRLTVV.

This clone has a handful of counts. The rearrangement joins TRBV6-4 to TRBJ2-2, with 9 bases fitting TRBD2. J gave up 5 bases and V 3 bases, and 7 bases lay outside the gene matches. This CDR3 region has 16 residues. Germline V gene data show CDR1 as MRHNA and CDR2 as SNTAGT. For the CDR3, the DNA is TGTGCCAGCAGTGAGGAAGCGGGAGGAAGGACCGGGGAGCTGTTTTTT. It encodes CASSEEAGGRTGELFF.

This clone showed up just a few times. The chain uses TRBV5-6 and TRBJ1-4; TRBD1 aligns across 8 bases. The CDR3 runs to 17 residues. Germline CDR1 SGHDT, CDR2 YYEEEE. V lost 2 bases and J lost 4; bases outside the gene matches: 10. CDR3: CASSFRQGMSDNEKLFF. DNA for the CDR3: TGTGCCAGCAGCTTTAGACAGGGGATGTCCGATAATGAAAAACTGTTTTTT.

The V gene is TRBV18, the J gene TRBJ1-5; perhaps TRBD1 as D (5 bases). The ends were cut back, 2 bases at V and 1 base at J, with 15 bases in the middle. The CDR3 has 17 residues. Germline CDR1 reads KGHSH; CDR2 reads LQKENI. The chain's CDR3 is CASSPWAGGVSNQPQHF. The DNA for the CDR3 is TGTGCCAGCTCACCATGGGCGGGGGGTGTGAGCAATCAGCCCCAGCATTTT.

CDR3 sequence (DNA): TGTGCCAGCAGTGTTAGCGGGAGGGCCAAATACGAGCAGTACTTC. Amino acid sequence: CASSVSGRAKYEQYF. V and J are TRBV6-1 and TRBJ2-7, with 11 positions matching TRBD2. The CDR3 covers 15 residues. The germline V gene encodes CDR1 MNHNS and CDR2 SASEGT. J gave up 4 bases and V 4 bases, and 6 bases lay outside the gene matches.

This clone showed up just once. The genes are TRBV15 and TRBJ1-2; 8 nucleotides line up with TRBD1. Germline loops: CDR1 LNHNV, CDR2 YYDKDF (reference sequence). V shed 2 bases, J shed 8 bases, and the junction held 4 bases outside the gene matches. The CDR3 consists of 13 residues. CDR3 residues: CATSRQGAGGYTF. The DNA for the CDR3 is TGTGCCACCAGCAGACAGGGGGCTGGCGGCTACACCTTC.

The chain carries TRBV5-1 and TRBJ2-1; D is uncertain. Germline V gene lookup returns CDR1 SGHRS and CDR2 YFSETQ. This CDR3 contains 15 residues. V lost 2 bases, J lost 0 bases, and 9 bases lay in between. This CDR3 is CASSFPMSSYNEQFF. CDR3 nucleotides: TGCGCCAGCAGCTTCCCTATGAGCTCCTACAATGAGCAGTTCTTC.

The chain carries TRBV15 and TRBJ2-5; D gene ambiguous. Germline values: CDR1 LNHNV, CDR2 YYDKDF (reference sequence). Trimming shortened V by 4 bases and J by 3 bases, and 6 bases separated the two germline ends. The CDR3 contains 12 residues. CDR3 bases: TGTGCCACCAGCAAACGGGAAGAGACCCAGTACTTC. Translation gives CATSKREETQYF.

The chain employs TRBV5-1 and TRBJ2-7; the D gene is possibly TRBD1 (6 bases). The CDR3 totals 18 residues. V lost 0 bases and J 5 bases, leaving 24 bases between the germline ends. Germline V gene data show CDR1 as SGHRS and CDR2 as YFSETQ. This CDR3 is CASSLATGVQGDHHEQYF. CDR3 DNA sequence: TGCGCCAGCAGCTTGGCGACCGGGGTACAGGGTGACCATCACGAGCAGTACTTC.

The chain combines TRBV4-2 with TRBJ2-4; 10 nucleotides line up with TRBD2. Germline V gives CDR1 LGHNA, CDR2 YNFKEQ. The CDR3 totals 16 residues. Trimming took 1 base from V and 6 from J; bases not matched to a gene: 6. The CDR3 DNA follows: TGTGCCAGCAGCCAAGCAGCTAGCGGGAGTTTAAACATTCAGTACTTC. Translation: CASSQAASGSLNIQYF.

This chain joins TRBV6-5 and TRBJ2-5; D gene unclear. The end of the DNA is better explained by TRBJ2-7, so the J call may be wrong. CDR1 MNHEY and CDR2 SVGAGI come from the germline V gene. This CDR3 has 15 residues. CDR3 protein: CASSYSYPMVYEQYF. CDR3 in DNA: TGTGCCAGCAGTTACTCTTACCCGATGGTCTACGAGCAGTACTTC.

In this sample, this clone turned up once. The chain combines TRBV6-5 with TRBJ1-2, with TRBD1 as a possible D gene (5 bases). Looked up from germline, CDR1 is MNHEY and CDR2 is SVGAGI. This CDR3 region has 14 residues. Trimming pared 4 bases from V and 1 base from J, leaving 10 bases between. The CDR3 DNA reads as TGTGCCAGCAGTTCGGGGACTCTTAACTATGGCTACACCTTC. Translation gives CASSSGTLNYGYTF.

The chain employs TRBV9 and TRBJ2-5; the D gene is possibly TRBD2 (7 bases). CDR3 length equals 15 residues. The V and J ends lost 0 bases and 6 bases respectively, with 15 bases between them. Germline V gives CDR1 SGDLS, CDR2 YYNGEE. For the CDR3, the DNA is TGTGCCAGCAGCGTAGACGGGGGGCCTGCCCAGACCCAGTACTTC. Its protein product is CASSVDGGPAQTQYF.

The chain employs TRBV5-6 and TRBJ2-5, with 7 bases that match TRBD2. V shed 4 bases and J 5 bases; nucleotides not matched to a gene: 8. The germline gives CDR1 SGHDT, CDR2 YYEEEE. This CDR3 is 14 amino acids long. This CDR3 is CASSPRTRWETQYF. CDR3 nucleotides: TGTGCCAGCAGCCCCCGGACTAGGTGGGAGACCCAGTACTTC.

The chain recombines TRBV28 with TRBJ2-3; a weak D match, TRBD1 (5 bases). There are 15 residues in the CDR3. Germline loops: CDR1 MDHEN, CDR2 SYDVKM. The V gene lost 1 base and the J gene lost 5 bases, with 13 bases spanning the gap. The CDR3 bases are TGTGCCAGCAGTTTATCTCAAAGGGGTGGAGATACGCAGTATTTT. Its translation: CASSLSQRGGDTQYF.

The count of this clone is one. V gene TRBV27 combines with J gene TRBJ2-5; 10 bases map to TRBD2. Germline-derived CDR1 and CDR2 are MNHEY and SMNVEV (reference sequence). This CDR3 is built from 16 residues. V shed 2 bases, J shed 1 base, and the junction held 4 bases outside the gene matches. CDR3 region: CASSLEAGGSQETQYF. As DNA, the CDR3 is TGTGCCAGCAGTTTAGAAGCGGGAGGGTCCCAAGAGACCCAGTACTTC.

This clone was detected only a few times. Other nucleotide sequences in the sample specify the same CDR3. The chain has TRBV15 and TRBJ1-1; D is uncertain. CDR1 and CDR2 (germline): LNHNV, YYDKDF (reference sequence). CDR3 length: 12 amino acids. The V and J ends lost 1 base and 5 bases respectively, with 5 bases between them. CDR3 nucleotide sequence: TGTGCCACCAGCAGAGGCGGTACTGAAGCTTTCTTT. Protein: CATSRGGTEAFF. The variable domain in full, completed from reference TRBV15 and TRBJ1-1, reads DAMVIQNPRYQVTQFGKPVTLSCSQTLNHNVMYWYQQKSSQAPKLLFHYYDKDFNNEADTPDNFQSRRPNTSFCFLDIRSPGLGDTAMYLCATSRGGTEAFFGQGTRLTVV.

This rearrangement joins TRBV30 to TRBJ2-3; 7 nucleotides match TRBD2. The CDR3 spans 15 residues. Germline loops: CDR1 GTSNPN, CDR2 SVGIG (reference sequence). J was trimmed by 0 bases and V by 1 base; bases with no gene match: 4. The CDR3 is CAWSGAGDSTDTQYF. CDR3 sequence (DNA): TGTGCCTGGAGTGGGGCGGGGGATAGCACAGATACGCAGTATTTT.

In DNA form, the CDR3 reads TGTGCCAGCAGCTTAGGGTCGGGACAGGGCTACGAGCAGTACTTC. Translation: CASSLGSGQGYEQYF. V gene TRBV7-6 combines with J gene TRBJ2-7, with 9 nucleotides matching TRBD1. The germline gives CDR1 SGHVS, CDR2 FNYEAQ. Germline trimming cut 1 base from V and 3 bases from J; bases unmatched to any gene: 4. The length of the CDR3 is 15 residues.

J is TRBJ2-5 and V is TRBV5-6; 7 bases map to TRBD2. V lost 4 bases to trimming and J lost 1 base; unmatched junction nucleotides: 7. CDR3 length equals 15 residues. Germline assignment: CDR1 SGHDT and CDR2 YYEEEE. CDR3 coding DNA: TGTGCCAGCAGCCAGCCCACTAGCGCCCAAGAGACCCAGTACTTC. This encodes CASSQPTSAQETQYF.

This chain connects TRBV29-1 to TRBJ1-1, with a possible D match to TRBD1 (6 bases). CDR1 and CDR2 (germline): SQVTM, ANQGSEA. There are 13 residues in the CDR3. The CDR3 DNA sequence: TGCATCACTGGCGGCAGGGGCCTAAATGAAGCTTTCTTT. Its translation is CITGGRGLNEAFF. Filled out from reference TRBV29-1 and TRBJ1-1, the complete variable domain reads SAVISQKPSRDICQRGTSLTIQCQVDSQVTMMFWYRQQPGQSLTLIATANQGSEATYESGFVIDKFPISRPNLTFSTLTVSNMSPEDSSIYLCITGGRGLNEAFFGQGTRLTVV.

The V call is TRBV14, the J call TRBJ1-3; D uncertain. CDR1 and CDR2 from the germline V gene are SGHDN and FVKESK. This CDR3 comprises 16 residues. Trimming took 4 bases from V and 0 from J, leaving 13 bases between them. In DNA form, the CDR3 reads TGTGCCAGCAGCCGTCACCAGGCCCGCTCTGGAAACACCATATATTTT. It specifies CASSRHQARSGNTIYF.

The chain links TRBV7-8 to TRBJ1-6; 7 positions agree with TRBD1. V shed 6 bases, J shed 9 bases, and the junction held 14 bases outside the gene matches. Germline V CDR1 and CDR2: SGHVS, FQNEAQ. The CDR3 contains 16 residues. CDR3 bases: TGTGCCAGCAGTTATGACAGGGAACGCGTTAGTTCACCCCTCCACTTT. It codes for CASSYDRERVSSPLHF.